This T cell receptor (beta chain) comes out of a study of blood T cell repertoires in COVID-19. Across the whole study: The United States, Italy and Spain supplied acute and convalescent COVID-19 samples.

The authors' processing: Amplified reference gene primers provided the basis for estimating nucleated cell counts. The repertoire was sequenced with immunoSEQ multiplex PCR; TCRdb's copy has only in-frame clones and lacks some. V and J calls and clone size follow that table, whereas D and trimming were derived from the DNA. The data hold 300,000 or so clones, with about 82% observed a single time. The receptor was isolated from a woman in her 50s with active or convalescent COVID-19. Specimen: peripheral blood.

The CDR3 DNA reads TGTGCCAGCTCACCACCCGGGACAGGCAATCAGCCCCAGCATTTT. This sequence encodes CASSPPGTGNQPQHF. V usage is TRBV18 and J usage is TRBJ1-5, with 7 bases aligning to TRBD1. V dropped 0 bases and J dropped 2; count of bases not matched to a gene: 1. CDR1 is KGHSH and CDR2 is LQKENI in the germline V gene. The CDR3 runs 15 residues. The complete variable domain, with remaining parts taken from reference TRBV18 and TRBJ1-5, reads NAGVMQNPRHLVRRRGQEARLRCSPMKGHSHVYWYRQLPEEGLKFMVYLQKENIIDESGMPKERFSAEFPKEGPSILRIQQVVRGDSAAYFCASSPPGTGNQPQHFGDGTRLSIL.